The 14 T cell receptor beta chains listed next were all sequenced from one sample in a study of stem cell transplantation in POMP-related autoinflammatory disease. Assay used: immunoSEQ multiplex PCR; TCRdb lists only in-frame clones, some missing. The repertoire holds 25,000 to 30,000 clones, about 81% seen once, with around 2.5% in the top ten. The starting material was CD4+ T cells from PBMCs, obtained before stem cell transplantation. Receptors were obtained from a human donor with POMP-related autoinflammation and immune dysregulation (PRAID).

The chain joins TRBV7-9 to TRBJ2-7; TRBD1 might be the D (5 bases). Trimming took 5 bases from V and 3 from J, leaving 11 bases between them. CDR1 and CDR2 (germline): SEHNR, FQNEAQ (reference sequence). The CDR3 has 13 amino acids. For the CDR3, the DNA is TGTGCCAGCAGCCTTCCACAGGTCTACGAGCAGTACTTC. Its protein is CASSLPQVYEQYF.

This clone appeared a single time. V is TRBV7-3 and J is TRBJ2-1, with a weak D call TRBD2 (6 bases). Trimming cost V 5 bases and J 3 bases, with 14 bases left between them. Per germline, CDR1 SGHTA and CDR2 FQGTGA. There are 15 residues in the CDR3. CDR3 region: CASSPGRSVYNEQFF. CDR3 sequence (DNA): TGTGCCAGCAGCCCGGGGAGGTCGGTCTACAATGAGCAGTTCTTC.

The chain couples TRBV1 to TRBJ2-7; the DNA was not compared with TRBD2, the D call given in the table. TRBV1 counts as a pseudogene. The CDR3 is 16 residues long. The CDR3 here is CTSSKNSGRFGDEQYF. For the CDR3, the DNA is TGCACCAGCAGCAAAAATAGCGGGAGGTTTGGGGACGAGCAGTACTTC.

The CDR3 sequence is CASSWQGNQPQHF. CDR3 in DNA: TGTGCCAGTAGTTGGCAGGGCAATCAGCCCCAGCATTTT. V is TRBV19 and J is TRBJ1-5; unclear D gene. The germline CDR1 and CDR2 sequences are LNHDA and SQIVND (reference sequence). Trimming removed 5 bases at V and 2 bases at J, with 7 bases between. This CDR3 spans 13 amino acids.

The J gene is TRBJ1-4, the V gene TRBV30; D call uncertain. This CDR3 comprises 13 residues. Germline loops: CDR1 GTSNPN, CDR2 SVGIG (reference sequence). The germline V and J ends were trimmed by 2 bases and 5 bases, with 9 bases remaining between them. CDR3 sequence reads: CAWSRTENEKLFF. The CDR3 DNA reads TGTGCCTGGAGTCGGACGGAAAATGAAAAACTGTTTTTT.

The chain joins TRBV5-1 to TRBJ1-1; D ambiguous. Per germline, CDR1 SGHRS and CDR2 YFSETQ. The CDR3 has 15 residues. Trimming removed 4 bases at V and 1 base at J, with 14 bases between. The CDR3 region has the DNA TGCGCCAGCAGCCCAATGGGAGGCCGGAACACTGAAGCTTTCTTT. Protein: CASSPMGGRNTEAFF.

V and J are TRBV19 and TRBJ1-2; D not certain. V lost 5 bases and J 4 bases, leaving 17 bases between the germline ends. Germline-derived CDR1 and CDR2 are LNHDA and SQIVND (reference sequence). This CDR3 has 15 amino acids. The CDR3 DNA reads TGTGCCAGTAGTCCGCGCCGCCCCCTCCGCTATGGCTACACCTTC. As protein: CASSPRRPLRYGYTF.

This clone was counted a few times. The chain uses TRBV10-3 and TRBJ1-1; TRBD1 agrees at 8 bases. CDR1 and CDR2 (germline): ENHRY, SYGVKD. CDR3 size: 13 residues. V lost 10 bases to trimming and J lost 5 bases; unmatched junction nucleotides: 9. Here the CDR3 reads CANSDREETEAFF. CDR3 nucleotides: TGTGCCAACTCGGACAGGGAGGAAACTGAAGCTTTCTTT.

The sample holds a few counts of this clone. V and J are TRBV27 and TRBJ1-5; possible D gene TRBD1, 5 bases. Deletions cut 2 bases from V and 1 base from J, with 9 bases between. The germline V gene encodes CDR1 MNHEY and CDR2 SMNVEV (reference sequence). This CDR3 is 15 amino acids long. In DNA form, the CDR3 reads TGTGCCAGCAGTTTACAGGGTGGGAGCAATCAGCCCCAGCATTTT. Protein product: CASSLQGGSNQPQHF.

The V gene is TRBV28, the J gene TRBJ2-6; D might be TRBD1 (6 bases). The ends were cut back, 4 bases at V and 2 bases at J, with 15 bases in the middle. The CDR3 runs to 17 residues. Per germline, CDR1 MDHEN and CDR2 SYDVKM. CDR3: CASSSTSQGTGANVLTF. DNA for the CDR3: TGTGCCAGCAGTTCGACGAGCCAGGGGACTGGGGCCAACGTCCTGACTTTC.

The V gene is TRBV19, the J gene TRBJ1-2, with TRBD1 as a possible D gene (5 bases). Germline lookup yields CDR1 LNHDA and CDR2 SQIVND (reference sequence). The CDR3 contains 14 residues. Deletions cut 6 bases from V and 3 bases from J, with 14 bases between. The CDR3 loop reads CASRPGRRDYGYTF. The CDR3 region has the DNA TGTGCCAGTAGACCGGGACGGAGAGACTATGGCTACACCTTC.

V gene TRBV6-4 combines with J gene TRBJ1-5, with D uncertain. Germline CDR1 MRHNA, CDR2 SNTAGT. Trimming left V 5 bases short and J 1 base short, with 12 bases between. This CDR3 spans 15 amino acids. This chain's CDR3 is CASSQELGSNQPQHF. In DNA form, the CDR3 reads TGTGCCAGCAGTCAAGAGTTAGGGAGCAATCAGCCCCAGCATTTT.

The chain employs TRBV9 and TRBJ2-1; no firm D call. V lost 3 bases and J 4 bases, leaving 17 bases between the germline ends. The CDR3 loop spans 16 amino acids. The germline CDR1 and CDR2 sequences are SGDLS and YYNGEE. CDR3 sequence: CASSGLDQMGYNEQFF. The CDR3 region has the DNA TGTGCCAGCAGCGGCCTTGATCAAATGGGGTACAATGAGCAGTTCTTC.

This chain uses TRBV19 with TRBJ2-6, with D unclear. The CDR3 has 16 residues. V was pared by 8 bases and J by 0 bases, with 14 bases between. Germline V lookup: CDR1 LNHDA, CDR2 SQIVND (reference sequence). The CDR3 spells CASGWGSPSGANVLTF. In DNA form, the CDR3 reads TGTGCCAGTGGCTGGGGTTCTCCCTCTGGGGCCAACGTCCTGACTTTC.